The 17 T cell receptor beta chains below all came from one sample that was sequenced in a study of beta chain features in type 1 diabetes. The investigators reverse transcribed all of the isolated RNA, so they sequenced expressed TCRB transcripts. Clones were read by immunoSEQ multiplex PCR, and TCRdb kept only the in-frame ones, dropping some. The repertoire holds around 44,000 clones, about half seen once, with less than 2.5% in the top ten. What was sequenced was Tregs from blood. Receptor source: a woman aged 18-29 years in good health.

The J gene is TRBJ1-5, the V gene TRBV2; D gene ambiguous. Germline values: CDR1 SNHLY, CDR2 FYNNEI. With 10 bases removed from V and 0 bases from J, the gap between germline ends came to 13 bases. The CDR3 spans 14 residues. CDR3 in amino acids: CATRSPVSNQPQHF. In DNA form, the CDR3 reads TGTGCCACCCGGTCCCCCGTTAGCAATCAGCCCCAGCATTTT.

This clone was seen a handful of times. The CDR3 coding sequence is TGCGCCAGCAGCTTAAGAGACAGGGCAGATACGCAGTATTTT. It is translated as CASSLRDRADTQYF. This chain links TRBV5-1 with TRBJ2-3; 7 nucleotides align to TRBD1. With V trimmed by 2 bases and J by 4 bases, 4 bases remained unmatched. Germline loops: CDR1 SGHRS, CDR2 YFSETQ. The CDR3 runs to 14 residues.

This chain links TRBV19 with TRBJ1-2, with TRBD1 identical over 10 bases. V was pared by 6 bases and J by 7 bases, with 5 bases of the junction left unmatched. Germline CDR1 and CDR2: LNHDA and SQIVND (reference sequence). This CDR3 has 13 amino acids. Here the CDR3 reads CASSDRGLGGYTF. The DNA of the CDR3 is TGTGCCAGTAGCGACAGGGGGCTTGGTGGCTACACCTTC. Using reference TRBV19 and TRBJ1-2 for the parts outside the CDR3, the full variable domain is DGGITQSPKYLFRKEGQNVTLSCEQNLNHDAMYWYRQDPGQGLRLIYYSQIVNDFQKGDIAEGYSVSREKKESFPLTVTSAQKNPTAFYLCASSDRGLGGYTFGSGTRLTVV.

V is TRBV19 and J is TRBJ1-4; unclear D gene. V was pared by 10 bases and J by 4 bases, with 16 bases between. The CDR3 totals 14 residues. Germline CDR1 and CDR2: LNHDA and SQIVND (reference sequence). The CDR3: CATQTLEGNEKLFF. CDR3 in DNA: TGTGCCACCCAGACCCTGGAGGGTAATGAAAAACTGTTTTTT.

A single count supports this clone. The rearrangement uses TRBV5-1 and TRBJ2-1, with TRBD2 identical over 11 bases. Germline CDR1 is SGHRS and CDR2 is YFSETQ. The CDR3 loop spans 15 amino acids. V shed 5 bases and J 7 bases; nucleotides not matched to a gene: 8. CDR3 sequence (DNA): TGCGCCAGCAGGCCTACTAGCGGGAGACAAAATGAGCAGTTCTTC. This gives the protein CASRPTSGRQNEQFF.

The V call is TRBV5-1, the J call TRBJ2-5, with D hard to call. The germline V gene has CDR1 SGHRS and CDR2 YFSETQ. V lost 0 bases to trimming and J lost 4 bases, with 13 bases between them. This CDR3 is built from 15 residues. CDR3 DNA: TGCGCCAGCAGCTTGGTAATAATCAGTGGAGAGACCCAGTACTTC. Its protein product is CASSLVIISGETQYF.

The chain is built from TRBV5-1 and TRBJ2-1; 10 bases are shared with TRBD2. The CDR3 sequence is 15 residues long. The V and J ends lost 2 bases and 6 bases, in that order; junction bases with no gene match: 5. CDR1 and CDR2 (germline): SGHRS, YFSETQ. CDR3 nucleotide sequence: TGCGCCAGCAGCTTTACAAGCGGGAGGGTCAATGAGCAGTTCTTC. This sequence encodes CASSFTSGRVNEQFF. Complete variable domain (other parts from reference TRBV5-1 and TRBJ2-1): KAGVTQTPRYLIKTRGQQVTLSCSPISGHRSVSWYQQTPGQGLQFLFEYFSETQRNKGNFPGRFSGRQFSNSRSEMNVSTLELGDSALYLCASSFTSGRVNEQFFGPGTRLTVL.

In nucleotides, the CDR3 is TGCGCCAGCAGCCCGCGGACTAGCGGGAGACCCTACAATGAGCAGTTCTTC. This gives the protein CASSPRTSGRPYNEQFF. The chain links TRBV4-1 to TRBJ2-1; 13 bases map to TRBD2. CDR3 length: 17 residues. V gave up 4 bases and J gave up 2 bases; unmatched junction bases: 5. Germline CDR1 and CDR2: MGHRA and YSYEKL.

The chain has TRBV6-1 and TRBJ2-3; 9 bases are a match to TRBD1. This CDR3 is built from 14 residues. Germline CDR1 reads MNHNS; CDR2 reads SASEGT. The V and J ends lost 10 bases and 2 bases, in that order; junction bases with no gene match: 7. CDR3 in DNA: TGTGCCACTACACAGGGGGCACTCACAGATACGCAGTATTTT. This codes for CATTQGALTDTQYF.

This clone was observed a handful of times. The J gene is TRBJ2-1, the V gene TRBV7-8; 10 bases line up with TRBD2. The ends lost 3 bases at V and 5 bases at J; junction bases unmatched: 4. CDR3 length equals 15 residues. Germline V gives CDR1 SGHVS, CDR2 FQNEAQ. CDR3 coding DNA: TGTGCCAGCAGCTTTAGGGGACTAGCGCACAATGAGCAGTTCTTC. Translation gives CASSFRGLAHNEQFF.

The V gene is TRBV10-1, the J gene TRBJ2-5; TRBD2 agrees at 9 bases. The CDR3 contains 15 residues. The junction had 10 bases not matched to a gene; V was cut back by 0 bases and J by 11 bases. Germline V gene data show CDR1 as WNHNN and CDR2 as SYGVQD (reference sequence). CDR3: CASSESGIAGAGQYF. The CDR3, as DNA: TGCGCCAGCAGTGAGTCTGGGATAGCGGGAGCGGGGCAGTACTTC.

The rearrangement uses TRBV18 and TRBJ2-7; TRBD2 agrees at 7 bases. This CDR3 spans 14 amino acids. Germline V gene sequence: CDR1 KGHSH, CDR2 LQKENI. The ends lost 9 bases at V and 0 bases at J; junction bases unmatched: 8. In DNA form, the CDR3 reads TGTGCCAGTTCGAGTCCGGGGGGCTCCTACGAGCAGTACTTC. Amino acid sequence: CASSSPGGSYEQYF.

This chain connects TRBV11-1 to TRBJ2-1, with D perhaps TRBD1 (6 bases). There are 13 residues in the CDR3. V was pared by 2 bases and J by 6 bases, with 8 bases between. Per the germline V gene, CDR1 is SGHAT and CDR2 is FQDESV (reference sequence). This chain's CDR3 is CASSLLGANEQFF. CDR3 nucleotide sequence: TGTGCCAGCAGCTTACTGGGGGCCAATGAGCAGTTCTTC.

The chain carries TRBV7-9 and TRBJ1-2; D is ambiguous. V shed 6 bases and J shed 4 bases, with 12 bases lying between them. Per the germline V gene, CDR1 is SEHNR and CDR2 is FQNEAQ (reference sequence). The CDR3 spans 13 residues. The CDR3 spells CASSFLTSYGYTF. DNA of the CDR3: TGTGCCAGCAGTTTTCTTACTTCCTATGGCTACACCTTC.

This clone was recorded a few times. The chain links TRBV6-6 to TRBJ1-5; D call uncertain. V was cut by 3 bases and J by 4 bases, with 7 bases left in between. The CDR3 sequence is 13 residues long. CDR1 and CDR2 (germline): MNHNY, SVGAGI (reference sequence). The CDR3 nucleotides read TGTGCCAGCAGTTATGGAGGGAATCAGCCCCAGCATTTT. Translation: CASSYGGNQPQHF.

This chain connects TRBV6-4 to TRBJ2-3, with D tentatively TRBD2 (5 bases). The germline CDR1 and CDR2 sequences are MRHNA and SNTAGT. The length of the CDR3 is 16 residues. Between the trimmed V and J ends, which lost 2 bases and 0 bases, there was a span of 12 bases. The CDR3 sequence: CASSDRGTRSTDTQYF. The CDR3 DNA follows: TGTGCCAGCAGTGACCGGGGAACACGTAGCACAGATACGCAGTATTTT.

This sequence joins TRBV11-2 and TRBJ2-3, with D possibly TRBD2 on 5 matching bases. Germline values: CDR1 SGHAT, CDR2 FQNNGV. The ends were cut back, 7 bases at V and 2 bases at J, with 16 bases in the middle. This CDR3 is 15 amino acids long. CDR3 amino acids: CASTLGRRTTDTQYF. The CDR3 nucleotides read TGTGCCAGCACCTTGGGGAGACGGACCACAGATACGCAGTATTTT.